This T cell receptor (beta chain) was retrieved from a study of T cell responses to AZD1222 COVID-19 vaccine. Study outcomes and limitations: A reported finding is that nearly half of spike-specific TCRs target unmutated variant regions. The peak T cell response came first, and repertoires were sampled only after it. Mostly white British, mostly female donors; authors suggested clonal diversity may be underestimated. CD4 TCRs linked to vaccination spanned spike, dominating at 160-218 and 743-854.

The ends were cut back, 7 bases at V and 0 bases at J, with 14 bases in the middle. Germline CDR1 reads SGHRS; CDR2 reads YFSETQ. The length of the CDR3 is 15 residues. Here immunoSEQ multiplex PCR was the method, and the copy in TCRdb shows in-frame clones only, minus some. Here the sample spans under 140,000 clones, about nine tenths being singletons. With respect to this clone: Its target is not known.

Sample: peripheral blood, taken 28 days after the second AZD1222 dose. This clonotype was sampled from an adult who received the AZD1222 COVID-19 vaccine. This chain joins TRBV5-1 and TRBJ1-3; a weak D match, TRBD1 (6 bases). The CDR3 DNA is TGCGCCAGCCGGGAACAGGGATTCTCTGGAAACACCATATATTTT. Translation: CASREQGFSGNTIYF.